The 16 T cell receptor beta chains below all came from one sample that was sequenced in a study of CD8 T cells in Susac syndrome. Roughly 0.5 to 1 ug RNA was reverse transcribed with random hexamers. TCRdb recomputed calls from the immunoSEQ multiplex PCR reads with MiXCR, one row per CDR3 protein. The sample lists some 200,000 distinct CDR3 sequences; around 95% were seen once. Sequenced: CD4+ T cells from PBMCs. The origin of the receptors is a human donor with multiple sclerosis.

This clonotype occurred once. The V and J genes are TRBV6-5 and TRBJ2-7; D unresolved. The V end was cut by 2 bases, the J end by 2 bases, with 4 bases between. CDR3 length: 12 residues. The V gene's germline CDR1 is MNHEY and CDR2 SVGAGI. In nucleotides, the CDR3 is TGTGCCAGCAGTTACCAAGCCTACGAGCAGTACTTC. Translated, it gives CASSYQAYEQYF.

The CDR3 sequence is CASSQDRGRGYGYTF. The DNA of the CDR3 is TGTGCCAGCAGCCAAGATCGGGGCAGGGGGTATGGCTACACCTTC. The chain joins TRBV3-1 to TRBJ1-2, with TRBD1 matching over 7 bases. This CDR3 spans 15 amino acids. Germline-derived CDR1 and CDR2 are LGHDT and YNNKEL (reference sequence). With V trimmed by 0 bases and J by 5 bases, 6 bases remained unmatched.

The rearrangement joins TRBV3-1 to TRBJ2-2; possibly TRBD1 for D (6 bases). CDR1 LGHDT and CDR2 YNNKEL come from the germline V gene (reference sequence). Trimming removed 7 bases at V and 6 bases at J, with 9 bases between. The CDR3 spans 12 residues. CDR3 loop: CASNRAAGELFF. For the CDR3, the DNA is TGTGCCAGCAACAGGGCGGCCGGGGAGCTGTTTTTT.

The chain joins TRBV25-1 to TRBJ2-6, with D possibly being TRBD1 (5 bases). The CDR3 is 14 residues long. Between the trimmed V and J ends, which lost 3 bases and 2 bases, there was a span of 5 bases. The germline V gene encodes CDR1 MGHDK and CDR2 SYGVNS. CDR3: CASSDRAGANVLTF. DNA of the CDR3: TGTGCCAGCAGTGACAGGGCTGGGGCCAACGTCCTGACTTTC. Combining the CDR3 with reference TRBV25-1 and TRBJ2-6 gives the whole variable domain EADIYQTPRYLVIGTGKKITLECSQTMGHDKMYWYQQDPGMELHLIHYSYGVNSTEKGDLSSESTVSRIRTEHFPLTLESARPSHTSQYLCASSDRAGANVLTFGAGSRLTVL.

The chain is built from TRBV9 and TRBJ2-4, with a weak D call TRBD2 (5 bases). V was shortened by 0 bases and J by 2 bases, with 15 bases between the two germline ends. The germline V gene encodes CDR1 SGDLS and CDR2 YYNGEE. CDR3 length equals 17 residues. CDR3 protein: CASSVVATPGTKNIQYF. The CDR3 DNA follows: TGTGCCAGCAGCGTAGTGGCTACCCCGGGAACCAAAAACATTCAGTACTTC. Drawing the rest from reference TRBV9 and TRBJ2-4, the complete variable domain is DSGVTQTPKHLITATGQRVTLRCSPRSGDLSVYWYQQSLDQGLQFLIQYYNGEERAKGNILERFSAQQFPDLHSELNLSSLELGDSALYFCASSVVATPGTKNIQYFGAGTRLSVL.

The rearrangement joins TRBV27 to TRBJ2-7; D unresolved. There are 13 residues in the CDR3. Germline CDR1 and CDR2: MNHEY and SMNVEV (reference sequence). The V and J ends lost 6 bases and 0 bases respectively, with 9 bases between them. CDR3 sequence reads: CASRPVNSYEQYF. In DNA, the CDR3 is TGTGCCAGCAGGCCGGTGAACTCCTACGAGCAGTACTTC.

V is TRBV11-2 and J is TRBJ1-2; 7 bases agree with TRBD1. The J segment lost 3 bases and the V segment lost 5 bases, leaving 6 bases of the junction unmatched. The CDR3 consists of 14 residues. Germline values: CDR1 SGHAT, CDR2 FQNNGV. The CDR3 DNA is TGTGCCAGCAGCCCGAGGGACAGCGACTATGGCTACACCTTC. Encoded protein: CASSPRDSDYGYTF.

Of note for this clonotype: Sequence at one end of the junction differs from germline and may be a read error. The V gene is TRBV2, the J gene TRBJ1-2; TRBD1 is a possible D gene (6 bases). Germline V gene sequence: CDR1 SNHLY, CDR2 FYNNEI. The CDR3 sequence is 12 residues long. The CDR3 region has the DNA TGTGCCAGCAGTGGGGAACAGGGCCGAACCTCCTTC. Its protein is CASSGEQGRTSF.

The rearrangement uses TRBV29-1 and TRBJ1-1, with TRBD1 matching over 10 bases. Germline loops: CDR1 SQVTM, CDR2 ANQGSEA. The CDR3 length is 14 residues. J was trimmed by 2 bases and V by 5 bases; bases with no gene match: 5. The CDR3 region has the DNA TGCAGCGTTTGGGACAGGGGCTCAAACACTGAAGCTTTCTTT. It specifies CSVWDRGSNTEAFF.

This sequence joins TRBV29-1 and TRBJ2-7, with D maybe TRBD1 (6 bases). CDR1 and CDR2 (germline): SQVTM, ANQGSEA. V was cut by 4 bases and J by 10 bases, with 14 bases left in between. This CDR3 has 11 amino acids. This CDR3 is CSVGTQGSQYF. The CDR3 nucleotides read TGCAGCGTTGGGACGCAGGGGTCCCAGTACTTC.

The chain has TRBV9 and TRBJ2-7; D might be TRBD2 (5 bases). V was trimmed by 0 bases and J by 5 bases, leaving 21 bases between them. The germline V gene encodes CDR1 SGDLS and CDR2 YYNGEE. The CDR3 is 17 amino acids. CDR3 DNA sequence: TGTGCCAGCAGCGTAGGAGCCGGGGTAGGTCGGTCGCACGAGCAGTACTTC. Its protein product is CASSVGAGVGRSHEQYF.

The chain has TRBV30 and TRBJ2-3; perhaps TRBD1 as D (6 bases). The germline V gene has CDR1 GTSNPN and CDR2 SVGIG (reference sequence). The CDR3 consists of 15 residues. V was cut by 5 bases and J by 1 base, with 16 bases left in between. In nucleotides, the CDR3 is TGTGCCTGGCAACCCGGACAGACCCGCACAGATACGCAGTATTTT. This sequence encodes CAWQPGQTRTDTQYF.

The rearrangement links TRBV30 to TRBJ2-1; D is unclear. Trimming shortened V by 2 bases and J by 5 bases, and 7 bases separated the two germline ends. CDR3 size: 12 residues. Germline V gives CDR1 GTSNPN, CDR2 SVGIG (reference sequence). CDR3 DNA sequence: TGTGCCTGGAGTTCCTGGGACAATGAGCAGTTCTTC. Encoded protein: CAWSSWDNEQFF.

The CDR3 spells CSAPRGAEQYF. CDR3 DNA: TGCAGTGCTCCCAGGGGGGCGGAGCAGTACTTC. The chain uses TRBV20-1 and TRBJ2-7; TRBD1 might be the D (7 bases). Between the trimmed V and J ends, which lost 5 bases and 7 bases, there was a span of 12 bases. CDR3 length equals 11 residues. Germline CDR1 DFQATT, CDR2 SNEGSKA (reference sequence).

The chain has TRBV12-5 and TRBJ2-1, with D tentatively TRBD1 (5 bases). V was trimmed by 2 bases and J by 9 bases, leaving 20 bases between them. Looked up from germline, CDR1 is LGHNT and CDR2 is FRNRAP. CDR3 length: 16 residues. The CDR3: CASGLPQEPVRGEQFF. Written as DNA, the CDR3 is TGTGCTAGTGGTTTGCCACAGGAGCCCGTTAGGGGTGAGCAGTTCTTC.

The count of this clonotype is one. V usage is TRBV14 and J usage is TRBJ2-1; D is ambiguous. Trimming took off 6 bases at V and 11 bases at J, with 29 bases between the two ends. The CDR3 totals 17 residues. Germline loops: CDR1 SGHDN, CDR2 FVKESK. The CDR3 loop reads CASRGTRPLWNSNQQFF. CDR3 in DNA: TGTGCCAGCAGAGGAACTCGACCGCTATGGAATAGTAATCAGCAGTTCTTC.